A single sample is the source of the 19 T cell receptor beta chains below, sequenced in a study of shared clonotypes between healthy human individuals. Measured with immunoSEQ multiplex PCR; TCRdb has only the in-frame clones, and not every one. Among around 1.9 million clones, roughly 91% were seen once, and the ten largest hold 1.5% to 2%. CD45RO-negative CD8 cells positively selected for CCR7 made up the naive population, which excluded terminally differentiated effector memory CD45RA+ cells. The sample consisted of naive CD8+ T cells from PBMCs. The source of these receptors is a man between 18 and 35 years old in good health. Some clones in this sample may be carry-over from other donors' samples.

V and J are TRBV5-6 and TRBJ1-2; D uncertain. This CDR3 is 16 amino acids long. Trimming took off 0 bases at V and 4 bases at J, with 16 bases between the two ends. Germline values: CDR1 SGHDT, CDR2 YYEEEE. Written as DNA, the CDR3 is TGTGCCAGCAGCTTGGGCGGTCTGGATACCCTCTATGGCTACACCTTC. Translated, it gives CASSLGGLDTLYGYTF. The full variable domain, rest sourced from reference TRBV5-6 and TRBJ1-2, is DAGVTQSPTHLIKTRGQQVTLRCSPKSGHDTVSWYQQALGQGPQFIFQYYEEEERQRGNFPDRFSGHQFPNYSSELNVNALLLGDSALYLCASSLGGLDTLYGYTFGSGTRLTVV.

The chain couples TRBV15 to TRBJ2-7; D perhaps matches TRBD2 (6 bases). The CDR3 consists of 14 residues. Germline CDR1 LNHNV, CDR2 YYDKDF (reference sequence). Trimming stripped 3 bases from V and 5 bases from J, with 14 bases between. The CDR3 is CATSSGGNYNEQYF. CDR3 sequence (DNA): TGTGCCACCAGCAGTGGCGGGAACTACAACGAGCAGTACTTC. Full variable domain (rest looked up from reference TRBV15 and TRBJ2-7): DAMVIQNPRYQVTQFGKPVTLSCSQTLNHNVMYWYQQKSSQAPKLLFHYYDKDFNNEADTPDNFQSRRPNTSFCFLDIRSPGLGDTAMYLCATSSGGNYNEQYFGPGTRLTVT.

The chain carries TRBV4-3 and TRBJ2-3; 8 bases agree with TRBD1. The V segment lost 4 bases and the J segment 1 base; nucleotides outside the gene matches: 4. CDR3 length: 15 amino acids. Germline V lookup: CDR1 LGHNA, CDR2 YSLEER. The CDR3 region has the DNA TGCGCCAGCAGCCCCCTACAGGGGGGCACAGATACGCAGTATTTT. It yields the protein CASSPLQGGTDTQYF.

The chain is built from TRBV7-9 and TRBJ1-1; D call uncertain. This CDR3 has 16 amino acids. Trimming stripped 4 bases from V and 2 bases from J, with 17 bases between. CDR1 and CDR2 (germline): SEHNR, FQNEAQ (reference sequence). The CDR3 here is CASSSLPRQLNTEAFF. The CDR3 DNA reads TGTGCCAGCAGCTCCCTCCCGAGGCAATTAAACACTGAAGCTTTCTTT.

The chain is built from TRBV27 and TRBJ1-2; D possibly corresponds to TRBD1 (6 bases). This CDR3 is 15 amino acids long. Germline V CDR1 and CDR2: MNHEY, SMNVEV (reference sequence). V lost 3 bases and J 3 bases, leaving 14 bases between the germline ends. The CDR3 region is CASSFRGGSDYGYTF. The CDR3 DNA is TGTGCCAGCAGTTTTAGGGGGGGGTCTGACTATGGCTACACCTTC.

The chain has TRBV7-9 and TRBJ2-3, with 10 bases fitting TRBD1. This CDR3 region has 14 residues. Germline loops: CDR1 SEHNR, CDR2 FQNEAQ (reference sequence). Unmatched junction bases numbered 3, after V lost 5 bases and J lost 4 bases. The DNA for the CDR3 is TGTGCCAGCAGCCAAGACAGGGGGCCAGATACGCAGTATTTT. Translated, it gives CASSQDRGPDTQYF.

V gene TRBV9 combines with J gene TRBJ1-2; tentatively, D is TRBD1 (6 bases). Deletions cut 3 bases from V and 8 bases from J, with 38 bases between. The CDR3 is 21 residues long. CDR1 is SGDLS and CDR2 is YYNGEE in the germline V gene. For the CDR3, the DNA is TGTGCCAGCAGCGAGATCCCGTTGGAGGATGATCACAGGGCGTCGGTGGGGGGCTACACCTTC. This encodes CASSEIPLEDDHRASVGGYTF.

The chain employs TRBV7-9 and TRBJ2-5, with D tentatively TRBD1 or TRBD2 (5 bases each). The CDR3 runs 19 residues. With 1 base removed from V and 5 bases from J, the gap between germline ends came to 26 bases. Germline V gene sequence: CDR1 SEHNR, CDR2 FQNEAQ (reference sequence). This CDR3 reads CASSLVGETLLYQGETQYF. CDR3 coding DNA: TGTGCCAGCAGCTTAGTGGGGGAAACCCTACTATATCAAGGGGAGACCCAGTACTTC.

This chain links TRBV7-2 with TRBJ2-7; D remains ambiguous. The CDR3 extends over 13 amino acids. Trimming cost V 1 base and J 5 bases, with 9 bases left between them. Germline loops: CDR1 SGHTA, CDR2 FQGNSA. The CDR3 DNA is TGTGCCAGCAGCTTAGGAGGTTGGAACGAGCAGTACTTC. It codes for CASSLGGWNEQYF.

V gene TRBV2 combines with J gene TRBJ1-2; D is unclear. V was pared by 11 bases and J by 0 bases, with 13 bases between. Germline V lookup: CDR1 SNHLY, CDR2 FYNNEI. The CDR3 consists of 13 residues. CDR3 DNA: TGTGCCCCCCGGAGCGGAACTAACTATGGCTACACCTTC. Translation: CAPRSGTNYGYTF.

The gene calls are TRBV6-5 and TRBJ1-2; no clear D. V lost 0 bases to trimming and J lost 4 bases, with 6 bases between them. This CDR3 has 13 residues. CDR1 and CDR2 from the germline V gene are MNHEY and SVGAGI. Written as DNA, the CDR3 is TGTGCCAGCAGTTACTCGGCCTCCTATGGCTACACCTTC. Protein sequence: CASSYSASYGYTF.

The V gene is TRBV7-9, the J gene TRBJ2-7; the match to TRBD2 covers 8 bases. Germline CDR1 reads SEHNR; CDR2 reads FQNEAQ (reference sequence). The V gene end was trimmed by 1 base and the J gene end by 0 bases; junction bases not matched to a gene: 2. The CDR3 runs 15 residues. The CDR3 coding sequence is TGTGCCAGCAGCTTAGGGACTAGCATCTCCTACGAGCAGTACTTC. Translating it yields CASSLGTSISYEQYF.

Worth noting for this clone: The sample contains more than one DNA sequence encoding this CDR3. The chain couples TRBV29-1 to TRBJ2-7, with TRBD1 identical over 7 bases. CDR1 and CDR2 (germline): SQVTM, ANQGSEA. The CDR3 runs 14 residues. The ends lost 6 bases at V and 0 bases at J; junction bases unmatched: 8. The CDR3 sequence: CSVELTGSSYEQYF. CDR3 nucleotides: TGCAGCGTGGAACTGACAGGGAGCTCCTACGAGCAGTACTTC.

The gene calls are TRBV5-1 and TRBJ2-7; weak D call: TRBD1 (5 bases). V lost 1 base and J lost 6, with 8 bases in between. CDR1 and CDR2 (germline): SGHRS, YFSETQ. The CDR3 loop spans 12 amino acids. CDR3 sequence: CASSLSRVEQYF. Written as DNA, the CDR3 is TGCGCCAGCAGCTTGTCCAGGGTCGAGCAGTACTTC. The full variable domain, in which reference TRBV5-1 and TRBJ2-7 provide the parts outside the CDR3, is KAGVTQTPRYLIKTRGQQVTLSCSPISGHRSVSWYQQTPGQGLQFLFEYFSETQRNKGNFPGRFSGRQFSNSRSEMNVSTLELGDSALYLCASSLSRVEQYFGPGTRLTVT.

The chain is built from TRBV27 and TRBJ1-2, with 8 bases matching TRBD1. Germline CDR1 reads MNHEY; CDR2 reads SMNVEV (reference sequence). Losses at the gene ends were 2 bases for V and 4 bases for J; bases not matched to a gene: 9. The CDR3 consists of 16 residues. The CDR3 loop is CASSLLPDRGIYGYTF. Written as DNA, the CDR3 is TGTGCCAGCAGTTTACTGCCAGACAGGGGTATCTATGGCTACACCTTC.

The V and J genes are TRBV4-1 and TRBJ2-2; 8 positions agree with TRBD1. Germline trimming cut 4 bases from V and 7 bases from J; bases unmatched to any gene: 5. CDR1 and CDR2 from the germline V gene are MGHRA and YSYEKL. The CDR3 covers 14 residues. This CDR3 is CASSPGQGGGELFF. Written as DNA, the CDR3 is TGCGCCAGCAGCCCAGGACAGGGAGGCGGGGAGCTGTTTTTT.

This sequence joins TRBV4-1 and TRBJ2-7, with TRBD2 matching over 8 bases. Germline V CDR1 and CDR2: MGHRA, YSYEKL. The length of the CDR3 is 15 residues. Trimming removed 3 bases from V and 4 bases from J; junction bases left unmatched: 8. CDR3 bases: TGCGCCAGCAGCCAGGGAGCGGGAGTACCTTACGAGCAGTACTTC. Its protein product is CASSQGAGVPYEQYF.

The gene calls are TRBV6-5 and TRBJ2-1; 10 nucleotides match TRBD2. This CDR3 contains 12 residues. V trimming: 6 bases; J trimming: 15 bases; junction bases outside the gene matches: 8. The germline V gene has CDR1 MNHEY and CDR2 SVGAGI. As DNA, the CDR3 is TGTGCCAGCAGCCCCCTAGCGGGAGACCCGTTCTTC. Translation gives CASSPLAGDPFF.

The V and J genes are TRBV4-1 and TRBJ2-3; 8 nucleotides align to TRBD2. The CDR3 spans 14 residues. Germline assignment: CDR1 MGHRA and CDR2 YSYEKL. V was clipped by 7 bases and J by 1 base; unmatched bases: 4. The CDR3 region has the DNA TGCGCCAGCACCCTACTAGCGGGCACAGATACGCAGTATTTT. Its translation: CASTLLAGTDTQYF.